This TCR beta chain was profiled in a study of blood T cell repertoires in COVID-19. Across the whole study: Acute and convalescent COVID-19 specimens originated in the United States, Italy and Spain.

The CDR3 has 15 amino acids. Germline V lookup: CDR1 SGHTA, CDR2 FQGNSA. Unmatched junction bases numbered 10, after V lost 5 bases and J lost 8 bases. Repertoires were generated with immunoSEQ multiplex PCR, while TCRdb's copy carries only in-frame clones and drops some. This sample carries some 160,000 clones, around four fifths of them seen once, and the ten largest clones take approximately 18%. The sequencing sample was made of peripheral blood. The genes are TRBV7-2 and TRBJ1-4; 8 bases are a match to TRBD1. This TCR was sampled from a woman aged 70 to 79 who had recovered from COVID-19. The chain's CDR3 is CASSARQGSGEKLFF. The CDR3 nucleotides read TGTGCCAGCAGCGCCCGACAGGGGAGTGGCGAAAAACTGTTTTTT.